This T cell receptor beta chain was retrieved from a study of blood T cells in healthy people across ages. Next came a second PCR, run for about 7 to 12 cycles, which used a sample-barcoded 5' primer along with a J-beta primer mix. TCRdb called the 5' RACE reads again in MiXCR, with one record for every CDR3 protein. The table includes about 1,600,000 distinct CDR3 sequences, 42% detected once. This clonotype was recorded at least ten times. Germline V gives CDR1 KGHDR, CDR2 SFDVKD. Trimming shortened V by 7 bases and J by 15 bases, and 9 bases separated the two germline ends. The CDR3 has 9 residues.

The genes are TRBV24-1 and TRBJ2-1; D uncertain. The clonotype was recovered from a woman younger than 30 in good health. Sequenced sample: blood. CDR3 coding DNA: TGTGCCACCAGGACTGGATGGTTCTTC. Amino acid sequence: CATRTGWFF.